This T cell receptor beta chain is drawn from a study of control samples from healthy donors and cancer patients. Method: immunoSEQ multiplex PCR; TCRdb's copy keeps in-frame clones and lacks some. This sample has tens of thousands of clones; about 81% occur once, and the top ten carry 30% to 40%. What was sequenced was PBMCs. The receptor comes from a man between 65 and 85 years old with lung cancer.

This chain's CDR3 is CASSTIPGTPSTDTQYF. The CDR3 nucleotides read TGTGCCAGTAGTACAATTCCAGGGACACCTAGCACAGATACGCAGTATTTT. J is TRBJ2-3 and V is TRBV19, with TRBD1 as a possible D gene (6 bases). The CDR3 runs 17 residues. CDR1 and CDR2 (germline): LNHDA, SQIVND (reference sequence). With 4 bases removed from V and 0 bases from J, the gap between germline ends came to 17 bases.